These 8 T cell receptor beta chains were sequenced from one sample in a study of blood T cells in healthy people across ages. Primers used in a second PCR of about 7 to 12 cycles were a sample-barcoded 5' primer and a J-beta primer mix. TCRdb re-called the 5' RACE reads through MiXCR, storing one row per CDR3 protein. In the table there are 650,000 to 700,000 distinct CDR3 sequences, 32% of which are singletons. Sequences were obtained from blood. These receptors were taken from a woman over 75 in good health.

This clonotype was detected many times. The chain combines TRBV5-4 with TRBJ2-1; 13 bases fit TRBD2. CDR1 SGHNT and CDR2 YYREEE come from the germline V gene (reference sequence). V lost 4 bases to trimming and J lost 0 bases; unmatched junction nucleotides: 7. The CDR3 has 18 residues. This chain's CDR3 is CASSTGTSGTSSYNEQFF. For the CDR3, the DNA is TGTGCCAGCAGCACAGGGACTAGCGGGACCAGCTCCTACAATGAGCAGTTCTTC.

This clonotype has ten or more counts. The chain couples TRBV10-3 to TRBJ1-1; TRBD1 matches at 7 bases. This CDR3 region has 14 residues. Germline CDR1 ENHRY, CDR2 SYGVKD. Germline trimming cut 10 bases from V and 1 base from J; bases unmatched to any gene: 9. This CDR3 is CATRDRAKNTEAFF. Here the CDR3 DNA reads TGTGCCACAAGAGACAGGGCCAAGAACACTGAAGCTTTCTTT.

This clonotype was detected many times. The gene calls are TRBV5-1 and TRBJ2-7; no firm D call. The germline CDR1 and CDR2 sequences are SGHRS and YFSETQ. The length of the CDR3 is 14 residues. Between the trimmed V and J ends, which lost 0 bases and 1 base, there was a span of 8 bases. CDR3 bases: TGCGCCAGCAGCTTGGCGTACCAGTCCTACGAGCAGTACTTC. Translation: CASSLAYQSYEQYF.

This chain joins TRBV24-1 and TRBJ2-3, with 10 bases identical to TRBD2. This CDR3 comprises 16 residues. CDR1 and CDR2 (germline): KGHDR, SFDVKD. Trimming cost V 3 bases and J 4 bases; bases outside gene matches: 6. DNA for the CDR3: TGTGCCACCAGTGATCCGCTAGCGGGAGCCGCAGATACGCAGTATTTT. Protein sequence: CATSDPLAGAADTQYF.

The table lists this clonotype with many counts. This rearrangement joins TRBV7-3 to TRBJ2-1; 8 bases align to TRBD2. V was clipped by 2 bases and J by 5 bases; unmatched bases: 8. Germline CDR1 reads SGHTA; CDR2 reads FQGTGA. The CDR3 runs to 16 residues. The CDR3 is CASSLRGGRLHNEQFF. DNA for the CDR3: TGTGCCAGCAGCTTACGGGGGGGCCGTTTACACAATGAGCAGTTCTTC. The full variable domain, in which reference TRBV7-3 and TRBJ2-1 provide the parts outside the CDR3, is GAGVSQTPSNKVTEKGKYVELRCDPISGHTALYWYRQSLGQGPEFLIYFQGTGAADDSGLPNDRFFAVRPEGSVSTLKIQRTERGDSAVYLCASSLRGGRLHNEQFFGPGTRLTVL.

In regard to this clonotype: Given a much more abundant clone one base away, this may be a read error. This chain uses TRBV12-3 or TRBV12-4 with TRBJ2-3; 9 bases match TRBD1. This CDR3 spans 16 amino acids. The CDR3 nucleotides are TGTGCCAGCAGTTTAAACAGGGGGCTGACTGCAGATGCGCAGTATTTT. Protein product: CASSLNRGLTADAQYF.

The chain is built from TRBV20-1 and TRBJ2-1; no clear D. The ends were cut back, 3 bases at V and 0 bases at J, with 9 bases in the middle. The germline gives CDR1 DFQATT, CDR2 SNEGSKA (reference sequence). This CDR3 has 14 residues. The CDR3 loop reads CSARKASSYNEQFF. The CDR3 coding sequence is TGCAGTGCTAGGAAAGCTAGCTCCTACAATGAGCAGTTCTTC.

This clonotype was counted ten times or more. The CDR3, as DNA: TGTGCCTGGAGTGTACGGGGGGAATTCTCCTACGAGCAGTACTTC. Protein product: CAWSVRGEFSYEQYF. V and J are TRBV30 and TRBJ2-7; 7 positions agree with TRBD2. The germline V gene encodes CDR1 GTSNPN and CDR2 SVGIG (reference sequence). Trimming removed 0 bases from V and 0 bases from J; junction bases left unmatched: 5. The CDR3 is 15 residues long. Filled out from reference TRBV30 and TRBJ2-7, the complete variable domain reads SQTIHQWPATLVQPVGSPLSLECTVEGTSNPNLYWYRQAAGRGLQLLFYSVGIGQISSEVPQNLSASRPQDRQFILSSKKLLLSDSGFYLCAWSVRGEFSYEQYFGPGTRLTVT.